This T cell receptor beta chain emerged from a study of Ad26.COV2.S vaccination and SARS-CoV-2 variants. Broader study findings: Possibly, TCR breadth and depth analyses underestimated total T cell responses.

Generated by immunoSEQ multiplex PCR, the TCRdb table keeps only in-frame clones and is missing some. The repertoire has roughly 700,000 clones, 80% to 90% of them found once; the top ten carry roughly 1.5%. Indicated treatment: about 20 received Ad26.COV2.S at low or high dose, single or two shots; five or six received placebo; per-sample allocation not given. Collection of samples fell on day 63 after the first vaccine or placebo injection. CDR1 is MNHEY, CDR2 SMNVEV, per germline (reference sequence). The CDR3 length is 12 residues. V was shortened by 5 bases and J by 7 bases, with 11 bases between the two germline ends. A note on this clone: The antigen is not known.

This chain joins TRBV27 and TRBJ2-5; D is unresolved. The source material was peripheral blood, sampled in a trial of Ad26.COV2.S vaccine versus placebo. This TCR derives from a person aged 18-60 years who received the Ad26.COV2.S COVID-19 vaccine or a placebo. The CDR3 here is CASSPVAGTQYF. In DNA, the CDR3 is TGTGCCAGCAGTCCCGTTGCAGGGACCCAGTACTTC.